This T cell receptor beta chain was identified in a study of shared clonotypes between healthy human individuals. General study points: Only blood was sampled; tissue repertoires likely differ.

Here immunoSEQ multiplex PCR was the method, and the copy in TCRdb shows in-frame clones only, minus some. The sample lists 1.4 million or so clones; around 98.5% were seen once. In regard to this clone: Antigen specificity is unknown.

The donors, all of them Caucasian adults, lived in Nashville, Tennessee. CD45RA+ naive and CD45RA-negative memory subsets were separated from CD4+ cells. Per the germline V gene, CDR1 is SGHRS and CDR2 is YFSETQ. J lost 6 bases, V lost 6 bases, and 28 bases had no gene match. The CDR3 totals 21 residues. This rearrangement joins TRBV5-1 to TRBJ2-1, with 9 bases lining up with TRBD2. Source material: naive CD4+ T cells sorted from blood. Subset specified: CD45RA+ positively selected. The source of this sequence is a man aged 25 to 40 in good health. The CDR3 spells CASKGLRSSLAGRFPPNEQFF. The CDR3 coding sequence is TGCGCCAGCAAGGGGTTGAGGTCTAGCCTAGCGGGACGGTTTCCACCCAATGAGCAGTTCTTC.